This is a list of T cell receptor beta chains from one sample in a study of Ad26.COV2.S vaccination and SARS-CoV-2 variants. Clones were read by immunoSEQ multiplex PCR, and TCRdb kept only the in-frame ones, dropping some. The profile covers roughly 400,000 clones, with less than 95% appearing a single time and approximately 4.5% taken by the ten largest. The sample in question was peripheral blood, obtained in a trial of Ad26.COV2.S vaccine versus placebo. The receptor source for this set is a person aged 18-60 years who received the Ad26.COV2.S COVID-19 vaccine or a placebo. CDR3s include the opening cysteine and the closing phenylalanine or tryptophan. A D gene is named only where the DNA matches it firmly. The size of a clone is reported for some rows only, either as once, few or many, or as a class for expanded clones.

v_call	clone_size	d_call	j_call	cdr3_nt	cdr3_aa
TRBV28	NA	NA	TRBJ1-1	TGTGCCAGCAGTTTAATGGGGGGGACTGAAGCTTTCTTT	CASSLMGGTEAFF
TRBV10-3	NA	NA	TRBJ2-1	TGTGCCATCAGTGAGTTTGGCGGTAGGTACAATGAGCAGTTCTTC	CAISEFGGRYNEQFF
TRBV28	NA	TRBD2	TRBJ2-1	TGTGCCAGCAGGTCCGGGACTAGCGGACCCGGTTACAATGAGCAGTTCTTC	CASRSGTSGPGYNEQFF
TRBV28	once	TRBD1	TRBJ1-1	TGTGCCAGCGGGACAGGGACTTTCGGAGCTTTCTTT	CASGTGTFGAFF
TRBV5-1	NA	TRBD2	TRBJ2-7	TGCGCCAGCAGCCTTCTGGGACTAGCGGAGTACGAGCAGTACTTC	CASSLLGLAEYEQYF
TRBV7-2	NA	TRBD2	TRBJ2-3	TGTGCCAGCAGCTTCCCACGACTAGCGGGAAGCACAGATACGCAGTATTTT	CASSFPRLAGSTDTQYF
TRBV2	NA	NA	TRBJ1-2	TGTGCCAGCCAAGGGCGCTCAAACTATGGCTACACCTTC	CASQGRSNYGYTF
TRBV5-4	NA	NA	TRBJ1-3	TGTGCCAGCAGACCCAGCCCCGGTAACTCTGGAAACACCATATATTTT	CASRPSPGNSGNTIYF
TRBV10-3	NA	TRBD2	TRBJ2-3	TGTGCCATCAGTGGGCGGGAGGGTAGCACAGATACGCAGTATTTT	CAISGREGSTDTQYF
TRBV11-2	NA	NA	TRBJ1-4	TGTGCCAGCAGCTTAGGGGCGGGCTTTGTTGAAAAACTGTTTTTT	CASSLGAGFVEKLFF
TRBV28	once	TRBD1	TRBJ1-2	TGTGCCAGCAGACTCTCGGGACAGGGGGCGCTCTATGGCTACACCTTC	CASRLSGQGALYGYTF
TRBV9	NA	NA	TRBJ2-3	TGTGCCAGCAGCTTGACAGACACAGATACGCAGTATTTT	CASSLTDTDTQYF
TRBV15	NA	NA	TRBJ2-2	TGTGCCACCAGCAGACCTGAAGGGCGAGACACCGGGGAGCTGTTTTTT	CATSRPEGRDTGELFF
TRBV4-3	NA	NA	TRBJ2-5	TGCGCCAGCAGCCAAGGAGGCGGGAACCAAGAGACCCAGTACTTC	CASSQGGGNQETQYF
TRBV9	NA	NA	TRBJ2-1	TGTGCCAGCAGCCTAGCTTCCGGGGGCTACAATGAGCAGTTCTTC	CASSLASGGYNEQFF
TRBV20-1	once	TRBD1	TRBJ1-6	TGCAGTGCTAGTCTCGACAGGGGCTCCTATAATTCACCCCTCCACTTT	CSASLDRGSYNSPLHF
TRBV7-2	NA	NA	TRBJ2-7	TGTGCCAGCAGCCCTCAGGGACCCGAGCAGTACTTC	CASSPQGPEQYF
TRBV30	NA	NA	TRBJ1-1	TGTGCCTGGAGTGTGTCTGAGAACACTGAAGCTTTCTTT	CAWSVSENTEAFF
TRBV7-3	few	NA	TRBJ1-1	TGTGCCAGCAGCTTTTCCCAAAACACTGAAGCTTTCTTT	CASSFSQNTEAFF
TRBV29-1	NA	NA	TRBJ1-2	TGCAGCGCTGAGGGGGGAGCTAACTATGGCTACACCTTC	CSAEGGANYGYTF
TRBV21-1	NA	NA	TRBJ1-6	TGTGCCAGCAGCAAAGGGGCGGGGTATAATTCACCCCTCCACTTT	CASSKGAGYNSPLHF
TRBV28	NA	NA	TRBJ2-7	TGTGCCAGCAGTGGGGGCATACTGAACGAGCAGTACTTC	CASSGGILNEQYF
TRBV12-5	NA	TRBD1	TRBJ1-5	TGTGCTAGTGGCCGGGACAGAAATCAGCCCCAGCATTTT	CASGRDRNQPQHF
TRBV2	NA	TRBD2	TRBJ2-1	TGTGCCATACAGGCTAGCGGGAGGGCCGGTGAGCAGTTCTTC	CAIQASGRAGEQFF
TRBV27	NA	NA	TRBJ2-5	TGTGCCAGCAGTTCCGACCGGGGGCCCCAAGAGACCCAGTACTTC	CASSSDRGPQETQYF
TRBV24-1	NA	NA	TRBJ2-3	TGTGCCACCAGTCTGGCTGGGGGCACAGATACGCAGTATTTT	CATSLAGGTDTQYF
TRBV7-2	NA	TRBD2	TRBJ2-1	TGTGCCAGCAGCTTACGGGGACCGGGAGGGCTTGAGCAGTTCTTC	CASSLRGPGGLEQFF
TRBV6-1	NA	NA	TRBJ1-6	TGTGCCAGCAGTTCGGGTCTTAGAGAATCACCCCTCCACTTT	CASSSGLRESPLHF
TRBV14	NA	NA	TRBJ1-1	TGTGCCAGCAGCCCGACCAGGGTAATGAACACTGAAGCTTTCTTT	CASSPTRVMNTEAFF
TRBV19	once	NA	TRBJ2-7	TGTGCCACTAGCAGTCGGGGGACAATAAACTACGAGCAGTACTTC	CATSSRGTINYEQYF
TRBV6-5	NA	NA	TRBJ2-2	TGTGCCAGCAGTAAAACCCAGACAGGCACCGGGGAGCTGTTTTTT	CASSKTQTGTGELFF
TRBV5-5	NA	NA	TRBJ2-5	TGTGCCAGCAGCTTACGGACCACAGACCAAGAGACCCAGTACTTC	CASSLRTTDQETQYF
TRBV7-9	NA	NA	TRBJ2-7	TGTGCCAGCAGCTTGGACGGGGACTACGAGCAGTACTTC	CASSLDGDYEQYF
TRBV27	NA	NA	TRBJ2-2	TGTGCCAGCAGTTTACTAGGCGGGCGGGAGAACACCGGGGAGCTGTTTTTT	CASSLLGGRENTGELFF
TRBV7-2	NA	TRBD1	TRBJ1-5	TGTGCCAGCAGCTTAACCGGGACAGGGCGAGATCAGCCCCAGCATTTT	CASSLTGTGRDQPQHF
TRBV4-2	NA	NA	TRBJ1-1	TGTGCCAGCAGCGGTGCAGGACTCACTGAAGCTTTCTTT	CASSGAGLTEAFF
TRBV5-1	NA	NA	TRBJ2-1	TGCGCCAGCAGCTCCCCCCACCTCGGGAGTACCTACAATGAGCAGTTCTTC	CASSSPHLGSTYNEQFF
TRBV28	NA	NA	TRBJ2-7	TGTGCCAGCAGTTTATGGGGACCCTACGAGCAGTACTTC	CASSLWGPYEQYF
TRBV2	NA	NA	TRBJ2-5	TGTGCCAGCAGGAGACAAGAGACCCAGTACTTC	CASRRQETQYF
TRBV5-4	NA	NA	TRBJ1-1	TGTGCCAGCAGCACCCCCGGGACTGAAGCTTTCTTT	CASSTPGTEAFF
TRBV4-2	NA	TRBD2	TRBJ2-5	TGTGCCAGCAGCCAAGAAACCGGGAGGGGGGAGACCCAGTACTTC	CASSQETGRGETQYF
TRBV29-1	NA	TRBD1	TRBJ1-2	TGCAGCGTAACGGACAGGGGATCCAACTATGGCTACACCTTC	CSVTDRGSNYGYTF
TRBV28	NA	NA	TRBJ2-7	TGTGCCAGCAGTCTAGGGGTGGCGGGAAAGCAGTACTTC	CASSLGVAGKQYF
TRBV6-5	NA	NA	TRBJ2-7	TGTGCCAGCAGTTACTCGACTCCGGGCTCCTACGAGCAGTACTTC	CASSYSTPGSYEQYF
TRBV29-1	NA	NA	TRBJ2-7	TGCAGCGGGGGGGACTTCTACGAGCAGTACTTC	CSGGDFYEQYF
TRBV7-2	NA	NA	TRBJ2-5	TGTGCCAGCAGCTTAGCGTTAATCGGGGAGACCCAGTACTTC	CASSLALIGETQYF
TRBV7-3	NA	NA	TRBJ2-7	TGTGCCAGCAGCCTCATGGGTGGCGAGCAGTACTTC	CASSLMGGEQYF
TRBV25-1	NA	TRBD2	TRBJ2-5	TGTGCCAGCAGTGAATCCCTCGGGGGGGGCCCGGAGACCCAGTACTTC	CASSESLGGGPETQYF
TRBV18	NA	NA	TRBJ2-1	TGTGCCAGCTCACCGATCAAGCGGGCGGGATCCTACAATGAGCAGTTCTTC	CASSPIKRAGSYNEQFF
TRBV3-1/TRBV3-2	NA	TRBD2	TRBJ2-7	TGTGCCAGTCCCCGGAGACTAGCGGGAGCCCTCGAGCAGTACTTC	CASPRRLAGALEQYF
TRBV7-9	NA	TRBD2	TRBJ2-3	TGTGCCAGCAGCTTAGGGAGCGGGAGAACAACAGATACGCAGTATTTT	CASSLGSGRTTDTQYF
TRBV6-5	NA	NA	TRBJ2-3	TGTGCCAGCAGCCCCGGAGGGGGTAGCACAGATACGCAGTATTTT	CASSPGGGSTDTQYF
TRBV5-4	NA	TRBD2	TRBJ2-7	TGTGCCAGCAGCTTAACGGGAGGTTACGAGCAGTACTTC	CASSLTGGYEQYF
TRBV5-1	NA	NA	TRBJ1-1	TGCGCCAGCAGTGGGGCCACTGAAGCTTTCTTT	CASSGATEAFF